This T cell receptor beta chain is from a study of OX40 agonist ivuxolimab in advanced cancers. For the study in its entirety: Ivuxolimab, which targeted the costimulatory receptor OX40 (CD134), was an agonistic, fully human IgG2 monoclonal antibody. Intravenous ivuxolimab was administered to patients every 2 weeks at six dose levels: 0.01, 0.1, 0.3, 1.5, 3 and 10 mg/kg. Among the approximately 50 dose-escalation patients, about 20 had hepatocellular carcinoma, roughly 15 melanoma, 9 renal cell carcinoma and 9 head and neck cancer. The dose-escalation cohort was almost 85% male with a mean age of around 64 years, ranging from roughly 20 to 80. Patients were allowed to have had prior anti-PD-1, anti-PD-L1 or anti-CTLA-4 therapy, and 40% of the dose-escalation patients had been treated with checkpoint inhibitors. Partial responses occurred in three dose-escalation patients: two with cutaneous melanoma and one with hepatocellular carcinoma. The purpose of peripheral TCRbeta sequencing was to test whether ivuxolimab changed TCR sequence diversity and led to clonal T-cell expansion. The paper covers the monotherapy dose-escalation part of the phase I ivuxolimab trial, which included N ≈ 50 patients. Study-wide conclusions, independent of this receptor: After ivuxolimab, CD8+ T cells had more expanded clones than CD4+ T cells on average. At doses from 0.1 to 3.0 mg/kg, clonal expansion was seen in both CD4+ and CD8+ blood T cells between baseline and week 6. Partial responders in the 0.1-3.0 mg/kg groups had among the lowest normalized peripheral clonal expansion, especially among CD8+ T cells. Low levels of normalized T-cell clonal expansion were also shown by some nonresponding patients. Which antigens the clonally expanded peripheral T cells were specific for was not determined.

Patients with autoimmune disease history or receiving systemic immunosuppression were excluded from the trial. Peripheral blood for TCR sequencing was collected from all dose cohorts at baseline, on cycle 4 day 1, and on cycle 7 day 1. Samples came from an open-label, multicenter, first-in-human phase I dose-escalation trial of ivuxolimab. The trial enrolled adults with locally advanced or metastatic head and neck squamous cell, hepatocellular, melanoma or renal cell carcinoma. Before TCR sequencing, CD4+ T cells and CD8+ T cells were sorted from peripheral blood as separate populations. To sequence the TCRbeta CDR3 region, genomic DNA was isolated from the sorted cells. The immunoSEQ Assay was used to sequence the TCRbeta CDR3 regions. The table was pulled from immuneACCESS by TCRdb, which kept in-frame rearrangements only. Such tables lose some clones; where checked, under half of the loss comes from unresolved V genes, and the rest has no known cause. For this sample there are approximately 60,000 clones; about four fifths appear just once. Around 5% of the sample belongs to the ten largest clones.

As regards this clone: This clone's antigen is unknown. No base qualities exist here, and no much larger clone lies one base off it.

Based on the germline V gene, the CDR1 and CDR2 sequences are ENHRY and SYGVKD. The junction shows trimming of 11 bases on V and 2 bases on J, plus 9 bases between the germline ends. Counted from cysteine to phenylalanine, this CDR3 has 12 amino acids. Kept here is only the CDR3 DNA, which spans 36 bases and is read in frame from base 1. The chain is made from TRBV10-3 and TRBJ1-4, with no reliable assignment of the D segment. Specimen: CD4+ or CD8+ T cells sorted from blood, collected in a trial of the OX40 agonist ivuxolimab. The TCR was taken from an adult with an advanced solid tumor such as melanoma, head and neck, liver or kidney cancer. The sequenced DNA: TGTGCCGCCCGCGGGACTAATGAAAAACTGTTTTTT. Its amino acids are CAARGTNEKLFF.